This T cell receptor beta chain is drawn from a study of blood T cell repertoires in COVID-19. Using immunoSEQ multiplex PCR, the repertoire was profiled, and TCRdb retains in-frame clones only, with some absent. The table has about 150,000 clones, 78% seen once. This CDR3 is built from 13 residues. With 3 bases removed from V and 4 bases from J, the gap between germline ends came to 12 bases. CDR1 and CDR2 from the germline V gene are DFQATT and SNEGSKA (reference sequence). This clone was observed a handful of times. Sequencing was done on a sample of peripheral blood. The chain joins TRBV20-1 to TRBJ1-2, with D unclear. The origin of this receptor is a man older than 75 with acute or convalescent COVID-19. The CDR3 protein is CSASSAGIYGYTF. The CDR3 bases are TGCAGTGCTAGTAGTGCGGGGATCTATGGCTACACCTTC.